This T cell receptor beta chain was sequenced in a study of blood T cell repertoires in COVID-19. Study-level information: Specimens from acute and convalescent COVID-19 originated in the United States, Italy and Spain.

The assay was immunoSEQ multiplex PCR, and TCRdb's table has in-frame clones only and misses some. The table records 300,000 to 400,000 clones, 80% to 90% of them present only once. The V end was cut by 5 bases, the J end by 6 bases, with 14 bases between. CDR1 is MNHEY and CDR2 is SMNVEV in the germline V gene (reference sequence). CDR3 length: 13 residues. Participants reported their clinical history, and cohort assignment relied on those reports. The TCR sequence derives from a man between 18 and 29 years old who had recovered from COVID-19. The material sequenced was PBMCs or T cells enriched from blood (not recorded which). The chain has TRBV27 and TRBJ2-7; maybe TRBD2 (5 bases). The CDR3 DNA reads as TGTGCCAGCAGTCCCCCCGAAGCGGCCGAGCAGTACTTC. Protein: CASSPPEAAEQYF.